The rows below give T cell receptor beta chains drawn from one sample of a study of blood T cell repertoires in COVID-19. Only in-frame clones appear in the TCRdb table, and some are missing; sequencing was by immunoSEQ multiplex PCR. The table has approximately 190,000 clones, 80% seen once. The material sequenced was peripheral blood. These receptors were obtained from a man aged 55 to 70 with acute or convalescent COVID-19. The CDR3 runs from the conserved cysteine through the conserved F or W. A D gene is named only where the DNA matches it firmly. Only some rows state a clone size, as once, few, many or a class for expanded clones.

size | J | V | D | DNA | CDR3
NA | TRBJ2-1 | TRBV5-6 | NA | TGTGCCAGCAGCTTGGGCGGTCTTTCCTACAATGAGCAGTTCTTC | CASSLGGLSYNEQFF
once | TRBJ2-3 | TRBV3-1/TRBV3-2 | NA | TGTGCCAGCAGCCAAGGGGAGCGGAGGGCCGGGGATACGCAGTATTTT | CASSQGERRAGDTQYF
NA | TRBJ2-1 | TRBV4-2 | NA | TGTGCCAGCAGCCCCCGGGGGAACAATGAGCAGTTCTTC | CASSPRGNNEQFF
once | TRBJ2-7 | TRBV7-3 | TRBD2 | TGTGCCAGCAGCCTCGGACTAGCGGGAGTAGGGGAGCAGTACTTC | CASSLGLAGVGEQYF
NA | TRBJ2-7 | TRBV11-2 | NA | TGTGCCAGCAGCTTAGAGGGTATTAGCCTCTACGAGCAGTACTTC | CASSLEGISLYEQYF
NA | TRBJ1-6 | TRBV9 | TRBD1 | TGTGCCAGCAGCGTAACAGGGGGCATTGTTGATTCACCCCTCCACTTT | CASSVTGGIVDSPLHF
NA | TRBJ2-7 | TRBV7-9 | TRBD2 | TGTGCCAGCAGCTTAGGCGCTAGCGGCGAGCAGTACTTC | CASSLGASGEQYF
NA | TRBJ2-1 | TRBV5-4 | TRBD1 | TGTGCCAGCAGCTTTACGGGACAGGGCTACAATGAGCAGTTCTTC | CASSFTGQGYNEQFF
NA | TRBJ1-3 | TRBV10-3 | NA | TGTGCCATCAGCGAGACAGTCAACTCTGGAAACACCATATATTTT | CAISETVNSGNTIYF
NA | TRBJ2-3 | TRBV9 | TRBD2 | TGTGCCAGCAGCGCGTCTAGCGGGGGATACGATACGCAGTATTTT | CASSASSGGYDTQYF
NA | TRBJ2-7 | TRBV5-1 | NA | TGCGCCAGCAGCGCTCCGGGACACGACACCTACGAGCAGTACTTC | CASSAPGHDTYEQYF
NA | TRBJ2-1 | TRBV24-1 | TRBD1 | TGTGCCACCAGTGATCCAAGGACAGGGGGTAGGAATGAGCAGTTCTTC | CATSDPRTGGRNEQFF
once | TRBJ2-1 | TRBV7-9 | TRBD2 | TGTGCCAGCAGCAAGGGACTAGCTGGATTTAGGAATGAGCAGTTCTTC | CASSKGLAGFRNEQFF
NA | TRBJ1-1 | TRBV6-5 | NA | TGTGCCAGCAGTCACCCCGAGTTGAACACTGAAGCTTTCTTT | CASSHPELNTEAFF
NA | TRBJ2-7 | TRBV13 | TRBD1 | TGTGCCAGCAGCTTAGGTGGACAGGGGGCCTACGAGCAGTACTTC | CASSLGGQGAYEQYF
NA | TRBJ1-6 | TRBV2 | NA | TGTGCCAGCAGTGAATACGGGTCTAATTCACCCCTCCACTTT | CASSEYGSNSPLHF
NA | TRBJ2-1 | TRBV5-1 | TRBD2 | TGCGCCAGCAGCGCCTGGACTAGCAGGGGATACAATGAGCAGTTCTTC | CASSAWTSRGYNEQFF
NA | TRBJ2-1 | TRBV19 | TRBD1 | TGTGCCAGTAGTATTGGGCAGGGGGTATGGAATGAGCAGTTCTTC | CASSIGQGVWNEQFF
many | TRBJ2-1 | TRBV7-2 | TRBD2 | TGTGCCAGCAGCTCCACTAGCGGGAGTTTCGATGAGCAGTTCTTC | CASSSTSGSFDEQFF
NA | TRBJ2-7 | TRBV19 | TRBD1 | TGTGCCAGTAGTCCCAGCCAAGACAGGGTGGAGCAGGAGCAGTACTTC | CASSPSQDRVEQEQYF
NA | TRBJ2-4 | TRBV19 | NA | TGTGCCAGTAGTAGGGGCGGACCCAGCAAAAACATTCAGTACTTC | CASSRGGPSKNIQYF
NA | TRBJ1-1 | TRBV19 | TRBD1 | TGTGCCAGTAGTGGAGACAGGGGGCGGACTGAAGCTTTCTTT | CASSGDRGRTEAFF
few | TRBJ1-1 | TRBV18 | TRBD1 | TGTGCCAGCTCACTAAATCCCGGGACAGGACGAACCACTGAAGCTTTCTTT | CASSLNPGTGRTTEAFF
NA | TRBJ2-7 | TRBV5-6 | TRBD1 | TGTGCCAGCAGCTTAGGGACAGCTTTATACGAGCAGTACTTC | CASSLGTALYEQYF
few | TRBJ1-4 | TRBV7-2 | TRBD1 | TGTGCCAGCAGCTTGACCGGGACAGGGCGGATAACTAATGAAAAACTGTTTTTT | CASSLTGTGRITNEKLFF
NA | TRBJ2-1 | TRBV24-1 | NA | TGTGCCACCAGTGAATCGGGATTAGTGGGCAATGAGCAGTTCTTC | CATSESGLVGNEQFF
NA | TRBJ1-1 | TRBV7-2 | NA | TGTGCCAGCAGTTACCGCCGAGGGGGGGCGACTGAAGCTTTCTTT | CASSYRRGGATEAFF
NA | TRBJ1-1 | TRBV6-5 | NA | TGTGCCAGCAGTTACACAAGAAACACTGAAGCTTTCTTT | CASSYTRNTEAFF
NA | TRBJ2-7 | TRBV25-1 | TRBD2 | TGTGCCAGCAGTGCGAGCGGGGGGGCCTACGAGCAGTACTTC | CASSASGGAYEQYF
NA | TRBJ2-3 | TRBV4-2 | TRBD1 | TGTGCCAGCAGCCAAGAACGGACAGGGGGCACAGATACGCAGTATTTT | CASSQERTGGTDTQYF
once | TRBJ1-4 | TRBV6-5 | NA | TGTGCCAGCAGTTACACAGGGACAACTAATGAAAAACTGTTTTTT | CASSYTGTTNEKLFF
once | TRBJ2-7 | TRBV6-2/TRBV6-3 | TRBD1 | TGTGCCAGCAGTTTCGACAGGGTCGAGCAGTACTTC | CASSFDRVEQYF
NA | TRBJ2-3 | TRBV24-1 | TRBD1 | TGTGCCACCAGTGATTCGACCAGAGGGGGCCCAGATACGCAGTATTTT | CATSDSTRGGPDTQYF
NA | TRBJ2-7 | TRBV18 | NA | TGTGCCAGCTCACCAAGCCCTAGCGACTCCTACGAGCAGTACTTC | CASSPSPSDSYEQYF
NA | TRBJ2-2 | TRBV19 | NA | TGTGCCAGTAAGGGAGTTAGGGCGGGCGCCGGGGAGCTGTTTTTT | CASKGVRAGAGELFF
NA | TRBJ1-5 | TRBV6-6 | NA | TGTGCCAGCAGTTACTCGACAGGAGGCAGCAATCAGCCCCAGCATTTT | CASSYSTGGSNQPQHF
NA | TRBJ2-3 | TRBV6-2/TRBV6-3 | NA | TGTGCCAGCAGTTATATACAAACCACAGATACGCAGTATTTT | CASSYIQTTDTQYF
NA | TRBJ2-1 | TRBV11-2 | TRBD2 | TGTGCCAGCAGCCCCAGCGGGAGCTCCTACAATGAGCAGTTCTTC | CASSPSGSSYNEQFF
NA | TRBJ2-7 | TRBV18 | TRBD1 | TGTGCCAGCTCACCACCGGACAGGGGGCTCGACGAGCAGTACTTC | CASSPPDRGLDEQYF
NA | TRBJ1-1 | TRBV25-1 | NA | TGTGCCAGCAGTGCCGACAACAGGGTTAACACTGAAGCTTTCTTT | CASSADNRVNTEAFF
once | TRBJ2-3 | TRBV3-1/TRBV3-2 | TRBD2 | TGTGCCAGCAGCCGGACTAGGGTCACAGATACGCAGTATTTT | CASSRTRVTDTQYF
NA | TRBJ1-5 | TRBV19 | TRBD1 | TGTGCCAGTAGTATGGGCTGGACAGGGGAGTATCAGCCCCAGCATTTT | CASSMGWTGEYQPQHF
NA | TRBJ2-3 | TRBV11-3 | NA | TGTGCCAGCAGCTTAGTAGGGATTAGCGGAGGCACAGATACGCAGTATTTT | CASSLVGISGGTDTQYF
NA | TRBJ2-1 | TRBV6-5 | NA | TGTGCCAGCACCCCGGTCCCCTATGAGCAGTTCTTC | CASTPVPYEQFF
NA | TRBJ2-7 | TRBV3-1/TRBV3-2 | NA | TGTGCCAGCAGCCAATATGGGGCGGGGAACTACGAGCAGTACTTC | CASSQYGAGNYEQYF
NA | TRBJ2-3 | TRBV7-3 | TRBD2 | TGTGCCAGCAGCCCTCTAGCGGGAGGAAGAGATACGCAGTATTTT | CASSPLAGGRDTQYF
once | TRBJ2-3 | TRBV24-1 | NA | TGTGCCACCAGTGAGCCAGGATTAGATACGCAGTATTTT | CATSEPGLDTQYF
NA | TRBJ2-2 | TRBV15 | NA | TGTGCCACCAGCAAGTCGATGGGGGGGGCTTACACCGGGGAGCTGTTTTTT | CATSKSMGGAYTGELFF
NA | TRBJ2-1 | TRBV9 | TRBD2 | TGTGCCAGCAGCCCCAAACTAGCGGGGTATTACAATGAGCAGTTCTTC | CASSPKLAGYYNEQFF
NA | TRBJ2-5 | TRBV3-1/TRBV3-2 | TRBD2 | TGTGCCAGCAGCCAAGGGGGGGGGAGGTCCTGGGTAGAGACCCAGTACTTC | CASSQGGGRSWVETQYF
NA | TRBJ2-1 | TRBV9 | TRBD2 | TGTGCCAGCAGCCCACGGACTAGCCCCTACAATGAGCAGTTCTTC | CASSPRTSPYNEQFF
NA | TRBJ2-3 | TRBV7-9 | TRBD2 | TGTGCCAGCAGCTCCGGACTAGCGGACACAGATACGCAGTATTTT | CASSSGLADTDTQYF
NA | TRBJ1-6 | TRBV19 | TRBD1 | TGTGCCAGTAGTAAGACAGGGGGCGGGTTGAATTCACCCCTCCACTTT | CASSKTGGGLNSPLHF
NA | TRBJ2-7 | TRBV19 | TRBD2 | TGTGCCAGTTCTCAGGGACTAGCCGCCTACGAGCAGTACTTC | CASSQGLAAYEQYF
NA | TRBJ2-3 | TRBV2 | TRBD2 | TGTGCCAGCTTAGCGGGGAGCACAGATACGCGGTATTTT | CASLAGSTDTRYF
NA | TRBJ1-6 | TRBV2 | NA | TGTGCCAGCAGCCAAGGGGGGGCTTCACCCCTCCACTTT | CASSQGGASPLHF
NA | TRBJ1-4 | TRBV9 | TRBD1 | TGTGCCAGCAGCCCGACAGGGGCTGCTAATGAAAAACTGTTTTTT | CASSPTGAANEKLFF